This T cell receptor beta chain was retrieved from a study of human T cells and chemical hapten exposure. Under the authors' procedure: Sample TCR counts, which ranged from roughly 23,224 to 750,000, had a median of 95,638. TCRdb reprocessed the RACE reads via MiXCR and lists one record per CDR3 protein. V and J calls and clone size were set by TCRdb, not the authors. The profile shows approximately 370,000 distinct CDR3 sequences, 5% to 6.5% of them singletons. The CDR3 covers 16 residues. CDR1 and CDR2 (germline): LGHNA, YNFKEQ. V lost 0 bases to trimming and J lost 4 bases, with 15 bases between them. Specified time point: pre-sensitization, week 0. Regarding treatment: therapeutic diphenylcyclopropenone sensitization with weekly scalp DPC. Only a few counts were recorded for this clonotype.

The starting material was whole blood, obtained in connection with sensitization to the hapten diphenylcyclopropenone (DPC). The chain has TRBV4-2 and TRBJ1-1; D may be TRBD1 (6 bases). The source of this sequence is a woman younger than 35 with alopecia areata. Some clones in this sample may be carry-over from other donors' samples. The CDR3 here is CASSQDQRRQVTEAFF. CDR3 nucleotides: TGTGCCAGCAGCCAAGACCAGAGACGACAGGTCACTGAAGCTTTCTTT.